This T cell receptor beta chain stems from a study of T cell responses to AZD1222 COVID-19 vaccine (dated by TCRdb to about 2021). Study-level background: AZD1222 recipients whose second dose came at about 4 weeks and those whose second dose came at about 12 weeks were combined into one group, since spike-specific TCR depth and breadth did not differ between the two schedules. Trial participants were enrolled into age subgroups of 18-55, 56-69 and 70-plus years, which contained 148, 28 and 57 TCR-sequenced participants, respectively. TCR sequencing covered about 230 trial participants: 207 given two doses of AZD1222 and some 25 given two doses of MenACWY control vaccine.

The research as a whole found: In the small 56-69-year group, the increase in depth fell short of significance, most likely because of low power. Epitopes outside the regions mutated in the B.1.351 and B.1.1.7 variants were reportedly recognized by nearly half of the unique spike-specific TCRs. CD4 TCRs associated with the vaccine covered the entire spike protein, and the dominant responses were in regions 160-218 and 743-854. Conclusions about previously exposed vaccinees are limited, since just six AZD1222 recipients were seropositive for SARS-CoV-2 at baseline. Participants were mostly white British and included more females than males, and it was suggested by the authors that clonal diversity may have been underestimated. No day 14 peak-response samples were available, so repertoires were characterized only after the peak T cell response. After two AZD1222 doses, spike-specific TCR breadth and depth were significantly higher than at day 0 and than in MenACWY recipients.

Concerning this clone itself: It has no known antigen specificity. Base qualities are not at hand, and no much larger clone is one base apart.

The time point label corresponds to: baseline before first vaccination. Vaccinee samples were obtained from the UK trials COV001 and COV002, which included a single-blind randomized controlled phase 2/3 trial of AZD1222 (ChAdOx1 nCoV-19) in healthy adults. For TCRbeta chain sequencing, PBMC samples from trial participants were taken at day 0 and at day 28 after the second dose. The CDR3 regions of human TCRbeta chains were analyzed by immunosequencing. Under the source paper's analysis protocol: Repertoire TCRs were checked for matches against a reference library of SARS-CoV-2-specific TCRs that had been generated using the MIRA antigen-specificity platform. Breadth was defined as the fraction of unique TCRs that were SARS-CoV-2-associated, and depth was defined as the fraction of total T cells that were SARS-CoV-2-associated. Each spike-specific TCR was assigned to its reactive spike region and to a CD4 or CD8 class using the MIRA data. Log10-transformed breadth and depth values were compared by one-way ANOVA with Sidak's multiple comparisons tests. Here the immuneACCESS table is served through TCRdb, limited to in-frame sequences with V and J called. Missing clones are a known gap in these copies; in checked studies unresolved V genes cover under half, and the rest lacks a known reason. D and trimming come from the DNA, and the V and J calls and clone size come from that table. This sample lists more than 250,000 clones; approximately 95% were detected once. Less than 0.65% of the sample lies in the top ten.

This material consisted of peripheral blood, taken on day 0 of AZD1222 vaccination. The TCR originated in an adult in good health.

The sequenced DNA: TGTGCCAGCAGTTTTGTAGTCGGGCAGCCCCAGCATTTT. This gives the protein CASSFVVGQPQHF. Here the chain combines TRBV27 and TRBJ1-5; the D gene identity is not certain. From a lookup of the germline V gene (reference sequence), CDR1 and CDR2 are MNHEY and SMNVEV. V is shortened by 3 bases, J by 7 bases, and the region joining them spans 10 bases. From the cysteine up to the phenylalanine, the CDR3 has a length of 13 residues. Only the CDR3 DNA stays, 39 bases, in frame from base 1.